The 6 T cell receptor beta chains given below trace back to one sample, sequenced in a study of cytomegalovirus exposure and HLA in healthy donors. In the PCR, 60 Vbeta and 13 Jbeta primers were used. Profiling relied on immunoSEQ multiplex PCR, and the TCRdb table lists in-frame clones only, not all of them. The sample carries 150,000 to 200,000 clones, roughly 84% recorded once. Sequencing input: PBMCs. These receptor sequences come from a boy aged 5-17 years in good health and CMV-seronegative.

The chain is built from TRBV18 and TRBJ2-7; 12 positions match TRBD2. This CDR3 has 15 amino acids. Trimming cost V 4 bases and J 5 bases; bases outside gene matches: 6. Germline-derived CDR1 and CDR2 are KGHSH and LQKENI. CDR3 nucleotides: TGTGCCAGCTCACTATCGACTAGCGGGAGCAACGAGCAGTACTTC. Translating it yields CASSLSTSGSNEQYF.

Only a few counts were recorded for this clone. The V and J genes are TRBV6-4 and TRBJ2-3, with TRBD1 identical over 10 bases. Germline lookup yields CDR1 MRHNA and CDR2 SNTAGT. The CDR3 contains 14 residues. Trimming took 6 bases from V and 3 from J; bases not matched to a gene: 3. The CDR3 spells CASSEGQGTDTQYF. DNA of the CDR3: TGTGCCAGCAGCGAGGGACAGGGGACAGATACGCAGTATTTT.

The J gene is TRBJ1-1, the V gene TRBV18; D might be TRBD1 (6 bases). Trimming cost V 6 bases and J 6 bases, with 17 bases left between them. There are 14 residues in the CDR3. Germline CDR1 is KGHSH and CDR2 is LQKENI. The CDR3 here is CASSYRQVGPEAFF. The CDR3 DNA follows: TGTGCCAGCTCTTACCGACAGGTGGGTCCTGAAGCTTTCTTT.

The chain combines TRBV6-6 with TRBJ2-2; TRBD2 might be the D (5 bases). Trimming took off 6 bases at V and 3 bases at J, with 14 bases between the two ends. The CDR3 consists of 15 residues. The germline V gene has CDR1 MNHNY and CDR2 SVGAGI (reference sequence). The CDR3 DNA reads TGTGCCAGCAGCCTCCGGGAAACCTACACCGGGGAGCTGTTTTTT. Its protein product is CASSLRETYTGELFF.

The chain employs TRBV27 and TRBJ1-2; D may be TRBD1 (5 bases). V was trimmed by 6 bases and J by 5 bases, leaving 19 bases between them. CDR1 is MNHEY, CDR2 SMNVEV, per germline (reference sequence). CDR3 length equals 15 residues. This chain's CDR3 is CASSKGQGYMYGYTF. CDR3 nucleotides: TGTGCCAGCAGCAAAGGGCAGGGTTATATGTATGGCTACACCTTC.

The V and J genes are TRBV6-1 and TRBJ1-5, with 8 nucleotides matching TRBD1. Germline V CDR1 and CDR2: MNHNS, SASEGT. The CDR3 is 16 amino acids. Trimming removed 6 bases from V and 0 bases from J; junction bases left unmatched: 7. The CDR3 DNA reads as TGTGCCAGCAGAGAAACAGGGGGAAATAGCAATCAGCCCCAGCATTTT. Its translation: CASRETGGNSNQPQHF.